The following is a T cell receptor (beta chain) sequence with its context. Its antigen is as yet unknown. The trim removed 4 bases at V and 1 base at J, leaving 7 bases unmatched. CDR1 is SGHRS and CDR2 is YFSETQ in the germline V gene. The CDR3 is made up of 16 amino acids. Naive CD4+ cells were CD45RA-selected; the remaining cells were memory. Clones were sequenced by immunoSEQ multiplex PCR, and TCRdb holds only the in-frame ones, with some missing. The sample comprises 2 million to 2.5 million clones, approximately 95% of which are singletons, and under 0.45% rests with the top ten. The sample originates from a study of shared clonotypes between healthy human individuals. Findings and limits, study-wide: A handful of donors showed sharing of approximately 5% of naive CD4 clonotypes.

J is TRBJ2-1 and V is TRBV5-1, with 8 nucleotides matching TRBD2. This receptor was taken from a man younger than 30 in good health. Some clones in this sample may be carry-over from other donors' samples. Sequencing used naive CD4+ T cells from PBMCs. The subset is: CD45RA+ positively selected. The CDR3 bases are TGCGCCAGCAGCGGAACTAGCGGAGCATCCTACAATGAGCAGTTCTTC. It translates to CASSGTSGASYNEQFF.